The clone carrying this T cell receptor beta chain is a singleton in its sample. Antigen specificity is unknown. 13 Jbeta primers and 60 Vbeta primers were used for the PCR. Here immunoSEQ multiplex PCR was the method, and the copy in TCRdb shows in-frame clones only, minus some. The data contain about 70,000 clones, around 86% of them singletons. The data belong to a study of cytomegalovirus exposure and HLA in healthy donors. General study points: The investigators catalogued 160 or so TCR beta chains as cytomegalovirus-associated.

Unmatched junction bases numbered 12, after V lost 3 bases and J lost 3 bases. The CDR3 runs 19 residues. Germline CDR1 is KGHSH and CDR2 is LQKENI. The sequence derives from a woman in her 30s in good health and CMV-seronegative. V usage is TRBV18 and J usage is TRBJ2-3; TRBD2 agrees at 13 bases. The sample taken for sequencing was PBMCs. CDR3 coding DNA: TGTGCCAGCTCACCGTTTACTAGCGGGAGGGGAAGTAGAACAGATACGCAGTATTTT. Translated, it gives CASSPFTSGRGSRTDTQYF.